The table lists the clone carrying this T cell receptor beta chain with a few counts. Its antigen is undetermined. The record originates from a study of shared clonotypes between healthy human individuals. The overall study: Three plates were used per donor for CD4 naive, three for CD4 memory, two for CD8 naive and one for CD8 memory. Whole-study findings and limits: Naive subsets, compared against memory subsets, generally had larger estimated richness values.

Clones were sequenced by immunoSEQ multiplex PCR, and TCRdb holds only the in-frame ones, with some missing. The table lists about 2.4 million clones, approximately 93% of them singletons. The sequenced material came from naive CD4+ T cells from PBMCs. Subset indicated: CD45RA+ positively selected. This receptor was obtained from a young man in good health. Some clones in this sample may be carry-over from other donors' samples.

CDR3 residues: CASSLTGGGEAFF. The CDR3 nucleotides read TGTGCCAGCAGCTTAACAGGGGGCGGTGAAGCTTTCTTT. The rearrangement uses TRBV5-6 and TRBJ1-1, with TRBD1 identical over 9 bases. This CDR3 contains 13 residues. CDR1 and CDR2 (germline): SGHDT, YYEEEE. The trim removed 2 bases at V and 7 bases at J, leaving 3 bases unmatched.